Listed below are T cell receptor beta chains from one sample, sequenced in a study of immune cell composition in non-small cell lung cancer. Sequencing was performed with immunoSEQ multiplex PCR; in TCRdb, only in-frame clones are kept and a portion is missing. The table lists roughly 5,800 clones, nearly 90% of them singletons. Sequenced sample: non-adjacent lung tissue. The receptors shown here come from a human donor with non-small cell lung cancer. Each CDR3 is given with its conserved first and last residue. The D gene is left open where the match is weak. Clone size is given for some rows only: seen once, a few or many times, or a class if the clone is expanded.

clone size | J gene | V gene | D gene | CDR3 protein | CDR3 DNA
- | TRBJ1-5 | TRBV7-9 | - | CASSLDLSGRSNQPQHF | TGTGCCAGCAGCTTAGATCTAAGTGGGAGGAGCAATCAGCCCCAGCATTTT
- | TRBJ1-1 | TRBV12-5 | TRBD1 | CASGLGGTGGEAFF | TGTGCTAGTGGTTTGGGGGGGACAGGGGGCGAAGCTTTCTTT
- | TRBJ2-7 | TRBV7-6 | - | CASSLAGAYEQYF | TGTGCCAGCAGCTTAGCGGGAGCCTACGAGCAGTACTTC
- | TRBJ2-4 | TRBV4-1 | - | CASSQDQGIAKNIQYF | TGCGCCAGCAGCCAAGATCAGGGGATCGCCAAAAACATTCAGTACTTC
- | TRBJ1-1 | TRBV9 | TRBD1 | CASSLTGTGEAFF | TGTGCCAGCAGCTTAACCGGGACAGGGGAAGCTTTCTTT
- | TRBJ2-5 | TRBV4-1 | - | CASSQDTGGKETQYF | TGCGCCAGCAGCCAAGATACCGGCGGGAAAGAGACCCAGTACTTC
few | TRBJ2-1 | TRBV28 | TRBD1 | CASYSFGQGAYNEQFF | TGTGCCAGCTACAGTTTTGGGCAGGGGGCCTACAATGAGCAGTTCTTC
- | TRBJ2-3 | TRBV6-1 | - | CALGAGARGDTQYF | TGTGCCCTAGGGGCGGGGGCGCGTGGAGATACGCAGTATTTT
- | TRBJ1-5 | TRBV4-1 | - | CASSSEGPGQPQHF | TGCGCCAGCAGCAGTGAGGGCCCAGGTCAGCCCCAGCATTTT
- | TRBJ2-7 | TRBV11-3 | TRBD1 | CASSQGAGPGYEQYF | TGTGCCAGCAGCCAGGGGGCCGGGCCAGGGTACGAGCAGTACTTC
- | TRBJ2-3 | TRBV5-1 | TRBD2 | CASSLRGLEADTQYF | TGCGCCAGCAGCTTAAGGGGACTAGAGGCAGATACGCAGTATTTT
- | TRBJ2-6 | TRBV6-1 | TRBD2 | CASRTGGSGANVLTF | TGTGCCAGCCGGACGGGGGGCTCTGGGGCCAACGTCCTGACTTTC
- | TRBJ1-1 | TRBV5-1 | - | CASSPENGISEAFF | TGCGCCAGCAGCCCCGAGAACGGGATTTCTGAAGCTTTCTTT
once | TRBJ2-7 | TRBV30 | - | CAWSQAGIGQQYF | TGTGCCTGGAGTCAGGCAGGGATTGGACAGCAGTACTTC
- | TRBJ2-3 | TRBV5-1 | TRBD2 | CASSLVPGLAGITDTQYF | TGCGCCAGCAGCCTTGTACCCGGACTAGCGGGTATCACAGATACGCAGTATTTT
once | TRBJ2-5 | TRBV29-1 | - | CSVVAGQETQYF | TGCAGCGTTGTAGCTGGCCAAGAGACCCAGTACTTC
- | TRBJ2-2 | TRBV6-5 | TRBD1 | CATGQPGTGELFF | TGTGCCACGGGACAGCCGGGCACCGGGGAGCTGTTTTTT
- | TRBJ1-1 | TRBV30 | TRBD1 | CAWGGQGSSEAFF | TGTGCCTGGGGTGGACAGGGTAGCTCTGAAGCTTTCTTT
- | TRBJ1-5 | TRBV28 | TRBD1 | CASTGGAGRNQPQHF | TGTGCCAGTACAGGGGGCGCGGGGAGAAATCAGCCCCAGCATTTT
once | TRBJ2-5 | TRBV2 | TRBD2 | CASSVAGAETQYF | TGTGCCAGCAGTGTAGCGGGAGCGGAGACCCAGTACTTC
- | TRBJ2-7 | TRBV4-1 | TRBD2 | CASSQGSGPSYEQYF | TGCGCCAGCAGCCAAGGTAGCGGGCCCTCCTACGAGCAGTACTTC
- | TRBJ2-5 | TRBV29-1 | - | CSASGVQETQYF | TGCAGCGCTTCAGGGGTTCAAGAGACCCAGTACTTC
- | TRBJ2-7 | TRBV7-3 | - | CASSLTGAREQYF | TGTGCCAGCAGCTTAACTGGGGCACGGGAGCAGTACTTC
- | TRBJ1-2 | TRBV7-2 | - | CASSRQANYGYTF | TGTGCCAGCAGCCGACAGGCAAACTATGGCTACACCTTC
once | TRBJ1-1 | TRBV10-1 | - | CASSDDILTEAFF | TGCGCCAGCAGTGATGACATCCTCACTGAAGCTTTCTTT
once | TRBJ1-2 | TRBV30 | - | CAWSRAGENYGYTF | TGTGCCTGGAGTAGGGCAGGGGAGAACTATGGCTACACCTTC
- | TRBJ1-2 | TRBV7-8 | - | CASSLAPVGPKGGSYGYTF | TGTGCCAGCAGCTTAGCCCCAGTCGGACCGAAGGGAGGAAGCTATGGCTACACCTTC
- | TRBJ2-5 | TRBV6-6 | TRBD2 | CASKGAGEEETQYF | TGTGCCAGCAAAGGAGCGGGAGAAGAGGAGACCCAGTACTTC
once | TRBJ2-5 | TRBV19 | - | CASSRGLQETQYF | TGTGCCAGTAGTAGGGGCCTTCAAGAGACCCAGTACTTC
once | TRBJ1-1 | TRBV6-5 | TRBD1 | CASRPRQGMAEAFF | TGTGCCAGCAGACCTCGACAGGGAATGGCTGAAGCTTTCTTT
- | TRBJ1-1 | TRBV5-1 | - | CASSLVRVNTEAFF | TGCGCCAGCAGCTTGGTCCGGGTGAACACTGAAGCTTTCTTT
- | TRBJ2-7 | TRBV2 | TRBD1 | CASSGQGRYEQYF | TGTGCCAGCAGCGGACAGGGGCGCTACGAGCAGTACTTC
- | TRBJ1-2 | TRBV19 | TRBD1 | CASEKGGQAYGYTF | TGTGCCAGTGAAAAAGGGGGACAGGCCTATGGCTACACCTTC
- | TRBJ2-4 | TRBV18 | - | CASSPAQGKNIQYF | TGTGCCAGCTCACCTGCGCAGGGCAAAAACATTCAGTACTTC
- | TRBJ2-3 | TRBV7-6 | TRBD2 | CASSFLLAGQSDTQYF | TGTGCCAGCAGCTTCCTTCTAGCGGGGCAGTCAGATACGCAGTATTTT
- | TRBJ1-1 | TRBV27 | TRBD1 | CASSSPSDRGKNTEAFF | TGTGCCAGCAGTTCACCGTCGGACAGGGGAAAGAACACTGAAGCTTTCTTT
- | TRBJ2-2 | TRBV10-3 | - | CAISDQTGELFF | TGTGCCATCAGTGATCAGACCGGGGAGCTGTTTTTT
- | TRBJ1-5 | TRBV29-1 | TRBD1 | CSVGTGEPNQPQHF | TGCAGCGTTGGAACAGGGGAACCCAATCAGCCCCAGCATTTT
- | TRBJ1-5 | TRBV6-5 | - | CASSYSGRGINQPQHF | TGTGCCAGCAGTTACTCGGGCAGGGGAATTAATCAGCCCCAGCATTTT
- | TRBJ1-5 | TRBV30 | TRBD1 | CAWSVGTGGLSNQPQHF | TGTGCCTGGAGTGTTGGGACAGGGGGTTTGAGCAATCAGCCCCAGCATTTT
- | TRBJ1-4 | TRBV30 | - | CAWSGFTNEKLFF | TGTGCCTGGTCAGGGTTCACTAATGAAAAACTGTTTTTT
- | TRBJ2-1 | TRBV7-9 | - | CASSLMGIYNEQFF | TGTGCCAGCAGCTTAATGGGCATATACAATGAGCAGTTCTTC
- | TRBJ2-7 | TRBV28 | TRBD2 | CASRGLAGPYEQYF | TGTGCCAGCCGAGGACTAGCGGGACCGTACGAGCAGTACTTC
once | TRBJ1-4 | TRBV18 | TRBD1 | CASSGQDKANEKLFF | TGTGCCAGCTCGGGACAGGACAAAGCTAATGAAAAACTGTTTTTT
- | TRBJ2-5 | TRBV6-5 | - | CASGAVGETQYF | TGTGCCAGCGGAGCCGTCGGAGAGACCCAGTACTTC